This is a list of T cell receptor beta chains from one sample in a study of T cells in Graves' hyperthyroidism and ophthalmopathy. TCRdb re-analysed the multiplex PCR reads in MiXCR, keeping a single row per CDR3 protein. The sample holds about 690,000 distinct CDR3 sequences, 17% seen once. The sequenced sample consisted of blood. The receptors originated from a man in his fifties with Graves' hyperthyroidism. CDR3s include the opening cysteine and the closing phenylalanine or tryptophan. Some rows have no size entry. The others give once, few or many, or a class for an expanded clone.

clone_size v_call cdr3_aa
- TRBV20-1 CSAPDSTYGYTF
many TRBV6-2/TRBV6-3 CASSYSTASHYGYTF
many TRBV13 CASSSHYGLTDTQYF
- TRBV20-1 CSAAGLAGVRGYEQYF
many TRBV7-2 CASTLWGQMGSPLHF
many TRBV20-1 CSTDYGLAGDEQYF
- TRBV4-1 CASSQDALGSPGYGYTF
many TRBV27 CASSTSSGSWETQYF
many TRBV7-2 CASSFLAGVYNEQFF
few TRBV4-1 CASSQDGGQDEKLFF
- TRBV5-5 CASSSSRPGYDTQYF
many TRBV27 CASSQRARPTDTQYF
many TRBV11-2 CASSETGQGVTPQHF
few TRBV7-9 CASSTPGQDFYGYTF
few TRBV2 CASAGLAGGSDTQYF
many TRBV7-9 CASSRPQGYEQYF
many TRBV28 CASTNLENTEAFF
many TRBV4-2 CASSQTSGPQETQYF
many TRBV7-9 CASSLVQGTEAFF
many TRBV29-1 CSVGVRSSYEQYF
many TRBV2 CATTGGAGERVYEQYF
- TRBV20-1 CSASLGTKKAFF
- TRBV5-1 CASGLGGYTGELFF
many TRBV11-3 CASSPTGTQSYEQYF
many TRBV28 CASSLVVRGGQPQHF
many TRBV2 CASIRALSSGNTIYF
many TRBV28 CASSSGNEQFF
few TRBV11-2 CASSLPQGAAFLQFF
many TRBV20-1 CSADLGRVEAFF
many TRBV2 CASSVPSNVETQYF
few TRBV20-1 CSARTGGPGELFF
few TRBV5-6 CASSYLTDLYNSPLHF
- TRBV20-1 CSASPRGGNTIYF
few TRBV5-1 CASSLGRTAGNTIYF
many TRBV28 CASSLVQATDTQYF
few TRBV19 CASSPPTGLVELFF
many TRBV15 CATSRGLGGETQYF
many TRBV7-9 CASSLVPGIAEAFF
- TRBV9 CASSVRGDRDNRATGELFF
many TRBV2 CASSEASPRGETQYF